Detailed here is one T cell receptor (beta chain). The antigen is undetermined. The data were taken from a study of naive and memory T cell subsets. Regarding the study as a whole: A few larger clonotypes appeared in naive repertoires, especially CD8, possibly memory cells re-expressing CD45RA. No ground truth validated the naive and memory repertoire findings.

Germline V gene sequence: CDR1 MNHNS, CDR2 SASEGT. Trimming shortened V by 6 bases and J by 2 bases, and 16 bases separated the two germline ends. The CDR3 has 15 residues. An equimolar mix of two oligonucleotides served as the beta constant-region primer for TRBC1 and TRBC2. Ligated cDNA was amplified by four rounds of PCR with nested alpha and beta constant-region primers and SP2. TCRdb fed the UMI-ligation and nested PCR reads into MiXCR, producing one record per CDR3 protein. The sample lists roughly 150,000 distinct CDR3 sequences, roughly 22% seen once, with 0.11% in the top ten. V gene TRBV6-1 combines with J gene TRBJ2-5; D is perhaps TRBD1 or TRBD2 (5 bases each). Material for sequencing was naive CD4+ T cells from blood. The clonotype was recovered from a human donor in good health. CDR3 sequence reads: CASSLQPGRQETQYF. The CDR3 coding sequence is TGTGCCAGCAGCCTGCAACCGGGACGTCAAGAGACCCAGTACTTC.